This T cell receptor beta chain emerged from a study of technical replicates of blood from several donors (dated 2017 in TCRdb). Library preparation was by the immunoSEQ multiplex PCR assay. The table comes from immuneACCESS by way of TCRdb, which keeps in-frame sequences with V and J called. Part of the clones is missing from these tables; in studies checked, under half for an unresolved V gene and the rest for unknown reasons. The sample contains 75,000 to 90,000 clones, about 90% of them found a single time. Around 0.27% of the sample comes from the top ten. This clone was seen just once. Its antigen target is currently unknown. Base qualities were left out, and no much larger clone turns up one base away. Sample: T cells isolated from PBMCs. The source of this sequence is a human donor in good health.

The CDR3 here reads CAIAAGTGVGETQYF. The sequenced DNA is TGTGCCATCGCTGCGGGGACAGGGGTAGGAGAGACCCAGTACTTC. This chain is built from TRBV10-3 and TRBJ2-5, with 10 junctional bases fitting TRBD1. V has 8 bases trimmed and J has 4 bases trimmed; junction bases matching no gene number 10. CDR1 ENHRY and CDR2 SYGVKD are derived from the germline V gene. Its CDR3 holds 15 amino acids, cysteine through phenylalanine. The DNA shown is the 45-base CDR3, in frame from base 1.